This is a list of T cell receptor beta chains from one sample in a study of Ad26.COV2.S vaccination and SARS-CoV-2 variants. TCRdb's copy holds only in-frame clones and misses some; the assay was immunoSEQ multiplex PCR. The repertoire consists of around 400,000 clones, with 83% occurring once and the leading ten covering just under 7.5%. The sequencing used peripheral blood, collected in a trial of Ad26.COV2.S vaccine versus placebo. The origin of the receptors is a person aged 18 to 65 who received the Ad26.COV2.S COVID-19 vaccine or a placebo. Each CDR3 is given with its conserved first and last residue. D genes are given only for firm matches. Clone size, where shown, is once, few, many, or a class for clones that have expanded.

D gene	clone size	V gene	J gene	CDR3 protein	CDR3 DNA
TRBD2	NA	TRBV5-1	TRBJ2-3	CASSQRDFTDTQYF	TGCGCCAGCAGCCAGCGGGACTTTACAGATACGCAGTATTTT
NA	NA	TRBV5-1	TRBJ2-5	CASSLGKNQETQYF	TGCGCCAGCAGCTTAGGCAAAAACCAAGAGACCCAGTACTTC
NA	NA	TRBV6-6	TRBJ1-3	CASNPIPGNTIYF	TGTGCCAGCAATCCCATTCCGGGAAACACCATATATTTT
NA	NA	TRBV5-1	TRBJ1-1	CASSLTRITEAFF	TGCGCCAGCAGCTTAACTCGAATAACTGAAGCTTTCTTT
TRBD2	NA	TRBV11-3	TRBJ2-1	CASSLGRRTSRGYNEQFF	TGTGCCAGCAGCTTAGGGAGGCGGACTAGCAGGGGCTACAATGAGCAGTTCTTC
NA	NA	TRBV11-2	TRBJ2-3	CASSFGVGDTQYF	TGTGCCAGCAGCTTCGGTGTAGGAGATACGCAGTATTTT
TRBD1	NA	TRBV27	TRBJ1-1	CASSWDRGFTEAFF	TGTGCCAGCAGTTGGGACAGGGGATTCACTGAAGCTTTCTTT
NA	NA	TRBV25-1	TRBJ1-6	CASSEWAGKYSPLHF	TGTGCCAGCAGTGAGTGGGCAGGGAAGTATTCACCCCTCCACTTT
TRBD2	NA	TRBV5-4	TRBJ2-3	CASSVLAGGPTDTQYF	TGTGCCAGCAGCGTCCTAGCGGGGGGGCCCACAGATACGCAGTATTTT
TRBD2	NA	TRBV19	TRBJ2-5	CASSPTSGRKTQYF	TGTGCCAGTAGTCCGACTAGCGGGAGAAAGACCCAGTACTTC
TRBD2	NA	TRBV6-4	TRBJ2-3	CASELAGGRLVEADTQYF	TGTGCCAGCGAGTTGGCGGGGGGGCGCCTGGTCGAAGCAGATACGCAGTATTTT
NA	NA	TRBV20-1	TRBJ1-2	CSASQGNGYTF	TGCAGTGCTAGCCAAGGTAACGGCTACACCTTC
NA	NA	TRBV5-1	TRBJ1-5	CASSSAAGEQPQHF	TGCGCCAGCAGCTCCGCAGCGGGCGAGCAGCCCCAGCATTTT
TRBD2	NA	TRBV6-2/TRBV6-3	TRBJ2-1	CASSPTLAGPGGEQFF	TGTGCCAGCAGTCCGACTCTAGCGGGGCCCGGGGGGGAGCAGTTCTTC
NA	NA	TRBV12-1	TRBJ1-5	CASSPGQGSNQPQHF	TGTGCCAGCAGCCCGGGACAGGGAAGCAATCAGCCCCAGCATTTT
TRBD1	NA	TRBV12-5	TRBJ1-3	CASGPGTGPLDTIYF	TGTGCTAGTGGCCCCGGGACAGGGCCGTTGGACACCATATATTTT
TRBD1	NA	TRBV7-2	TRBJ2-3	CASSFGQGRSTQYF	TGTGCCAGCAGCTTCGGACAGGGCCGGTCGACGCAGTATTTT
TRBD2	NA	TRBV10-3	TRBJ2-1	CAISVLGLAGGSEQFF	TGTGCCATCAGTGTCCTGGGACTAGCGGGAGGGAGTGAGCAGTTCTTC
NA	once	TRBV5-4	TRBJ2-7	CASSLMGGYSYEQYF	TGTGCCAGCAGCTTGATGGGGGGATACTCCTACGAGCAGTACTTC
TRBD2	NA	TRBV4-1	TRBJ2-3	CASSQAQTSGGADTQYF	TGCGCCAGCAGCCAAGCCCAGACTAGCGGGGGTGCGGATACGCAGTATTTT
NA	once	TRBV3-1/TRBV3-2	TRBJ2-1	CASSQAAFRFF	TGTGCCAGCAGCCAAGCTGCGTTTCGGTTCTTC
NA	NA	TRBV2	TRBJ1-1	CASSEVRRDLDEAFF	TGTGCCAGCAGTGAAGTTCGGAGGGACTTAGATGAAGCTTTCTTT
NA	NA	TRBV11-2	TRBJ1-6	CASSLELSSPLHF	TGTGCCAGCAGCTTAGAGTTAAGTTCACCCCTCCACTTT
NA	NA	TRBV18	TRBJ2-5	CASSPPSWGETQYF	TGTGCCAGCTCACCTCCGAGTTGGGGAGAGACCCAGTACTTC
NA	once	TRBV7-6	TRBJ1-2	CASSLMGVEGYTF	TGTGCCAGCAGCTTAATGGGGGTAGAAGGCTACACCTTC
TRBD2	NA	TRBV7-9	TRBJ2-5	CASTIPSGRAGETQYF	TGTGCCAGCACCATACCGAGCGGGAGGGCCGGAGAGACCCAGTACTTC
TRBD2	NA	TRBV3-1/TRBV3-2	TRBJ2-2	CASSSPTSGGNTGELFF	TGTGCCAGCAGCTCCCCGACTAGCGGGGGGAACACCGGGGAGCTGTTTTTT
NA	NA	TRBV5-4	TRBJ1-4	CASSLRPSTNEKLFF	TGTGCCAGCAGCTTGCGGCCGTCTACTAATGAAAAACTGTTTTTT
TRBD2	NA	TRBV4-1	TRBJ2-3	CASSQKTRAGGLDTQYF	TGCGCCAGCAGCCAAAAAACTAGGGCGGGAGGTTTAGATACGCAGTATTTT
NA	NA	TRBV3-1/TRBV3-2	TRBJ2-7	CASSQGTSYEQYF	TGTGCCAGCAGCCAAGGCACTAGTTACGAGCAGTACTTC
NA	once	TRBV3-1/TRBV3-2	TRBJ1-5	CASSQDTRGPQHF	TGTGCCAGCAGCCAAGATACAAGGGGGCCCCAGCATTTT
NA	NA	TRBV18	TRBJ1-4	CASSPLGLEKLFF	TGTGCCAGCTCACCACTGGGCCTCGAAAAACTGTTTTTT
TRBD2	NA	TRBV5-6	TRBJ2-1	CASSLEGTSAYNEQFF	TGTGCCAGCAGCTTGGAGGGGACTAGCGCCTACAATGAGCAGTTCTTC
NA	NA	TRBV2	TRBJ1-2	CARNGVLYGYTF	TGTGCCCGAAACGGAGTCCTCTATGGCTACACCTTC
TRBD2	NA	TRBV5-4	TRBJ2-1	CASSLAGVAGVNEQFF	TGTGCCAGCAGCTTGGCCGGGGTAGCGGGGGTCAATGAGCAGTTCTTC
TRBD2	once	TRBV5-1	TRBJ2-3	CASATSGGTDTQYF	TGCGCCAGCGCCACTAGCGGAGGCACAGATACGCAGTATTTT
TRBD1	NA	TRBV14	TRBJ2-7	CASSQAFRTGSYEQYF	TGTGCCAGCAGCCAGGCTTTCAGGACAGGGTCTTACGAGCAGTACTTC
NA	NA	TRBV6-6	TRBJ1-6	CASTTPSYNSPLHF	TGTGCCAGCACCACTCCCTCCTATAATTCACCCCTCCACTTT
NA	NA	TRBV28	TRBJ1-1	CASTPGLLNTEAFF	TGTGCCAGCACCCCCGGGCTTTTGAACACTGAAGCTTTCTTT
NA	NA	TRBV5-6	TRBJ2-5	CASSSWGAGRYQETQYF	TGTGCCAGCAGCTCTTGGGGGGCGGGACGGTACCAAGAGACCCAGTACTTC
NA	NA	TRBV21-1	TRBJ1-2	CASSGRMVCSFTWTDYGYTF	TGTGCCAGCAGCGGTAGGATGGTTTGCTCGTTTACTTGGACCGACTATGGCTACACCTTC
NA	NA	TRBV6-4	TRBJ2-1	CASSDSGQSYNEQFF	TGTGCCAGCAGTGACTCAGGACAGAGCTACAATGAGCAGTTCTTC
TRBD2	NA	TRBV9	TRBJ2-1	CASSVVAGGYNEQFF	TGTGCCAGCAGCGTAGTAGCGGGGGGGTACAATGAGCAGTTCTTC
NA	NA	TRBV6-5	TRBJ2-7	CATRPDYSYEQYF	TGTGCCACCCGTCCGGACTACTCCTACGAGCAGTACTTC
NA	few	TRBV19	TRBJ2-3	CASSIALTTDTQYF	TGTGCCAGTAGTATAGCCTTGACCACGGATACGCAGTATTTT
NA	NA	TRBV6-5	TRBJ2-3	CASSRDGLLPDTQYF	TGTGCCAGCAGTCGGGACGGATTATTGCCAGATACGCAGTATTTT
TRBD1	NA	TRBV5-1	TRBJ2-3	CASSFDRGTDTQYF	TGCGCCAGCAGCTTTGACAGGGGTACCGATACGCAGTATTTT
NA	NA	TRBV7-2	TRBJ2-1	CASSSYGGSYNEQFF	TGTGCCAGCAGCTCCTATGGCGGCTCCTACAATGAGCAGTTCTTC
NA	NA	TRBV15	TRBJ1-1	CATSRGGRTEAFF	TGTGCCACCAGCAGAGGTGGGAGGACTGAAGCTTTCTTT
NA	NA	TRBV7-6	TRBJ1-5	CASSLFEGANQPQHF	TGTGCCAGCAGCTTATTTGAAGGGGCCAATCAGCCCCAGCATTTT